Shown below are 2 T cell receptor beta chains from a single sample sequenced in a study of blood T cell repertoires in COVID-19. Profiled with immunoSEQ multiplex PCR; TCRdb holds only in-frame clones, not every one. The data hold about 230,000 clones, with roughly 88% observed a single time. The sample comprised peripheral blood. These TCRs come from a man in his forties who had recovered from COVID-19.

This chain joins TRBV9 and TRBJ1-1; D gene unclear. V was shortened by 4 bases and J by 3 bases, with 10 bases between the two germline ends. This CDR3 has 13 residues. Germline V gives CDR1 SGDLS, CDR2 YYNGEE. CDR3 nucleotide sequence: TGTGCCAGCAGCTTTACATCCTACACTGAAGCTTTCTTT. Translation gives CASSFTSYTEAFF.

J is TRBJ1-3 and V is TRBV7-2, with D unresolved. Deletions cut 5 bases from V and 0 bases from J, with 8 bases between. The germline V gene has CDR1 SGHTA and CDR2 FQGNSA. The CDR3 runs to 14 residues. The CDR3 sequence: CASSLSLSGNTIYF. Here the CDR3 DNA reads TGTGCCAGCAGCCTAAGTCTCTCTGGAAACACCATATATTTT.